The present T cell receptor (beta chain) was sequenced within a study of T cell responses to AZD1222 COVID-19 vaccine. In germline, CDR1 is MNHEY, CDR2 SVGEGT. The V gene end was trimmed by 4 bases and the J gene end by 5 bases; junction bases not matched to a gene: 5. The CDR3 totals 15 residues. Data came from immunoSEQ multiplex PCR; TCRdb stores just in-frame clones and leaves some out. The sample consists of about 130,000 clones, approximately 83% of them appearing once. The chain links TRBV6-2 or TRBV6-3 to TRBJ1-4, with 9 bases identical to TRBD1. The TCR was taken from an adult in good health. The sequencing here drew on peripheral blood, taken on day 0 of AZD1222 vaccination. Here the CDR3 reads CASSSPTGGNEKLFF. CDR3 nucleotides: TGTGCCAGCAGTTCCCCGACAGGGGGGAATGAAAAACTGTTTTTT.